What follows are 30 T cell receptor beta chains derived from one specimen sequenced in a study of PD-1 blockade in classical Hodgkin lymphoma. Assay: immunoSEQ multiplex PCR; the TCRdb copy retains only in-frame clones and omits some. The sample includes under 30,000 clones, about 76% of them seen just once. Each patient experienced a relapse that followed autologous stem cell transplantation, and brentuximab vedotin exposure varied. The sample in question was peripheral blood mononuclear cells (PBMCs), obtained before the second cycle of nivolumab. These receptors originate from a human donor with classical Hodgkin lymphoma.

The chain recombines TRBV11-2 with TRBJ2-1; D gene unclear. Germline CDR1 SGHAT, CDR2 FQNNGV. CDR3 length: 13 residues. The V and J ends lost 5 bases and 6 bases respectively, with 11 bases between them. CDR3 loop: CASSPRRANEQFF. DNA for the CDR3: TGTGCCAGCAGCCCCCGCCGAGCCAATGAGCAGTTCTTC.

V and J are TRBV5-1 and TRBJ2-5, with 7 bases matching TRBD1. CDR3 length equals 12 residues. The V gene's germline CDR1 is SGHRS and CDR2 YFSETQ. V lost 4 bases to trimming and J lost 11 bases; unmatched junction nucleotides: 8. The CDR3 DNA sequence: TGCGCCAGCAGCAGGGACAGCCATGAGCAGTACTTC. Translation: CASSRDSHEQYF.

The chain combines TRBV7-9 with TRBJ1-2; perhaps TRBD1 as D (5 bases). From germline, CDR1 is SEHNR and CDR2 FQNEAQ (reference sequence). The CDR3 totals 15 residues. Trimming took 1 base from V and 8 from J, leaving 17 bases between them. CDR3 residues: CASSLDQGLSGGYTF. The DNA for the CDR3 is TGTGCCAGCAGCTTAGATCAGGGCCTTTCGGGGGGCTACACCTTC.

Here the CDR3 reads CASSLNNEQFF. CDR3 nucleotide sequence: TGTGCCAGCAGCCTCAACAATGAGCAGTTCTTC. This chain links TRBV7-3 with TRBJ2-1; no firm D call. The CDR3 has 11 amino acids. V was shortened by 5 bases and J by 5 bases, with 4 bases between the two germline ends. From germline, CDR1 is SGHTA and CDR2 FQGTGA.

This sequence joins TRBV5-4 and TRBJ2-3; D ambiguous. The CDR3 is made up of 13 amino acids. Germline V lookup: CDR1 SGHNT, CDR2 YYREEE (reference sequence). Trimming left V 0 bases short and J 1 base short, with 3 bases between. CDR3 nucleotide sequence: TGTGCCAGCAGCTTGGAGGGCACAGATACGCAGTATTTT. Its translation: CASSLEGTDTQYF.

The CDR3 sequence: CASSEVAALNTEAFF. The CDR3 DNA reads TGTGCCAGCAGTGAAGTGGCAGCCCTGAACACTGAAGCTTTCTTT. The gene calls are TRBV2 and TRBJ1-1; D unresolved. Trimming removed 1 base from V and 0 bases from J, with 9 bases in between. This CDR3 is 15 amino acids long. Germline V gene sequence: CDR1 SNHLY, CDR2 FYNNEI.

CDR3 nucleotides: TGTGCCAGCACTGACCCCGGGGGGGGGTCTGACGGGGAGCTGTTTTTT. Its translation: CASTDPGGGSDGELFF. V usage is TRBV2 and J usage is TRBJ2-2, with 8 bases aligning to TRBD2. From germline, CDR1 is SNHLY and CDR2 FYNNEI. The CDR3 contains 16 residues. V was pared by 7 bases and J by 7 bases, with 14 bases of the junction left unmatched.

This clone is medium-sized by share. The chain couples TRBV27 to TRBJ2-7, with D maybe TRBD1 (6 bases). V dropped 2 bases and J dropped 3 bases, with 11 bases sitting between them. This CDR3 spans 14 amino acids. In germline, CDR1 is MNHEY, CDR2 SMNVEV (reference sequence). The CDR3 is CASSLSAQGYEQYF. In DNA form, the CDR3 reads TGTGCCAGCAGTTTAAGTGCACAGGGCTACGAGCAGTACTTC.

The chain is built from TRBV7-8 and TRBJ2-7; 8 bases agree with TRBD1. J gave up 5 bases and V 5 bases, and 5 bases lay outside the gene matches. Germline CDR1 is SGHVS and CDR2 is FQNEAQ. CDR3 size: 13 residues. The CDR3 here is CASSPPGGNEQYF. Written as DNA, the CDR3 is TGTGCCAGCAGCCCCCCAGGGGGCAACGAGCAGTACTTC.

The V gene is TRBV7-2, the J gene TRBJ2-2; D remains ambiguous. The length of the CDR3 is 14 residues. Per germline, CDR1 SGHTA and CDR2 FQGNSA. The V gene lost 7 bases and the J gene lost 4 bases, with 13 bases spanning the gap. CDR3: CASTPLRPTGELFF. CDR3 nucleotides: TGTGCCAGCACCCCCCTAAGACCCACCGGGGAGCTGTTTTTT.

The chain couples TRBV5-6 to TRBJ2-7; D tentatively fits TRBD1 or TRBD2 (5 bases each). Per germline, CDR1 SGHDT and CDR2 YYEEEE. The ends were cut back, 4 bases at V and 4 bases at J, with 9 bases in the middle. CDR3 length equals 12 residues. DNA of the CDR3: TGTGCCAGCAGCATGGGGGTATACGAGCAGTACTTC. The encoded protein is CASSMGVYEQYF.

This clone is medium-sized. The CDR3 coding sequence is TGTGCCAGCAGTGAGACAGCGGTCTCTGGAAACACCATATATTTT. This gives the protein CASSETAVSGNTIYF. This rearrangement joins TRBV2 to TRBJ1-3, with TRBD1 as a possible D gene (5 bases). V lost 3 bases, J lost 0 bases, and 9 bases lay in between. Germline CDR1 reads SNHLY; CDR2 reads FYNNEI. The CDR3 totals 15 residues. The full variable domain, its missing parts supplied by reference TRBV2 and TRBJ1-3, is EPEVTQTPSHQVTQMGQEVILRCVPISNHLYFYWYRQILGQKVEFLVSFYNNEISEKSEIFDDQFSVERPDGSNFTLKIRSTKLEDSAMYFCASSETAVSGNTIYFGEGSWLTVV.

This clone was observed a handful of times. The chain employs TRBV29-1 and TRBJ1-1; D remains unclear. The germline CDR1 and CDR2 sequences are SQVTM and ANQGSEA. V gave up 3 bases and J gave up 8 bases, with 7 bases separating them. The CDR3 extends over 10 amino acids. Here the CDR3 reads CSVDHIEAFF. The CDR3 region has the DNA TGCAGCGTTGACCATATAGAAGCTTTCTTT.

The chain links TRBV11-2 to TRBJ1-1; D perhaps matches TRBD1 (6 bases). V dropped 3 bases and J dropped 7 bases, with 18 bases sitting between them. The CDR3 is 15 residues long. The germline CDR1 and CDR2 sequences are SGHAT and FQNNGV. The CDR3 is CASSFDVAIRGEAFF. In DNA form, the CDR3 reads TGTGCCAGCAGCTTTGATGTGGCAATCAGGGGTGAAGCTTTCTTT.

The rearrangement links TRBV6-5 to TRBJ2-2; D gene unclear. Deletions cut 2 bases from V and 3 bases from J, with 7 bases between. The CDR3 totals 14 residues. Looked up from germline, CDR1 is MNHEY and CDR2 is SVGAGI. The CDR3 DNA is TGTGCCAGCAGTTACGGGATATACACCGGGGAGCTGTTTTTT. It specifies CASSYGIYTGELFF.

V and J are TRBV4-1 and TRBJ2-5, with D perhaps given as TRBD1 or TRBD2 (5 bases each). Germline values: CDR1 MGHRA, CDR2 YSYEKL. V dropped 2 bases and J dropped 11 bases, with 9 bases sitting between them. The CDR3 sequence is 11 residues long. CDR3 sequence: CASSQIGEQYF. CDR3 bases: TGCGCCAGCAGCCAAATAGGGGAGCAGTACTTC.

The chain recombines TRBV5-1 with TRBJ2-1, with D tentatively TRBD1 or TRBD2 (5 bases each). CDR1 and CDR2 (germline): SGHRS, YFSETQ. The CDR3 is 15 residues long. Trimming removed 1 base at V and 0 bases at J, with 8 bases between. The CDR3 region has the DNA TGCGCCAGCAGCTTGTCGGGACCCTCCTACAATGAGCAGTTCTTC. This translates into CASSLSGPSYNEQFF.

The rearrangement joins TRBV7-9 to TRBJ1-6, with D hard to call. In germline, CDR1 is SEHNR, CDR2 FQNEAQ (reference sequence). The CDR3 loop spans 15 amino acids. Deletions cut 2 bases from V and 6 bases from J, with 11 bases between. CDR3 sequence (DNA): TGTGCCAGCAGCTTAAACTCTATTACTAATTCACCCCTCCACTTT. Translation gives CASSLNSITNSPLHF.

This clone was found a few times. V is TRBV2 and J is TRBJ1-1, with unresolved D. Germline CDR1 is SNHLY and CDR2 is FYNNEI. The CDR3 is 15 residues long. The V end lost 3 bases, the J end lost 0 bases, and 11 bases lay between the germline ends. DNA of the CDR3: TGTGCCAGCAGTGATCGCAGGAGTATGAACACTGAAGCTTTCTTT. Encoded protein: CASSDRRSMNTEAFF.

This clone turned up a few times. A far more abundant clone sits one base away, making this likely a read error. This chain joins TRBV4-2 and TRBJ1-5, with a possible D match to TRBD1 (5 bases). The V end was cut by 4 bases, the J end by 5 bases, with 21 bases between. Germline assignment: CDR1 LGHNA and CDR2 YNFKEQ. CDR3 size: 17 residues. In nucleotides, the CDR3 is TGTGCCAGCAGCCGATTTGGGACGGAGACTGTCTATCAGCCCCAGCATTTT. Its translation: CASSRFGTETVYQPQHF.

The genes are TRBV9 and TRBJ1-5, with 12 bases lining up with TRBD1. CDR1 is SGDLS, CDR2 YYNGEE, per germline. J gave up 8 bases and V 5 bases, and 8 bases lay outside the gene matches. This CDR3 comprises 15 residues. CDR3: CASSGTGGENEPQHF. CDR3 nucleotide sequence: TGTGCCAGCAGTGGGACAGGGGGCGAGAACGAGCCCCAGCATTTT.

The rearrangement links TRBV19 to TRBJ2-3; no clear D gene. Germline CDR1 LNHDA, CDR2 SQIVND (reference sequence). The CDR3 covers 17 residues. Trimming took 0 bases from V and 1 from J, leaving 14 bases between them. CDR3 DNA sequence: TGTGCCAGTAGTATAGATTTTTCATCGAGCGGCACAGATACGCAGTATTTT. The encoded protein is CASSIDFSSSGTDTQYF.

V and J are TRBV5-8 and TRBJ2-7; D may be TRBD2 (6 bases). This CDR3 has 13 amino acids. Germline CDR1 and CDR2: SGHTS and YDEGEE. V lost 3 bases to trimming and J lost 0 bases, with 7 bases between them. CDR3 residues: CASSWGGSYEQYF. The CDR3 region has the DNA TGTGCCAGCAGCTGGGGAGGCTCCTACGAGCAGTACTTC.

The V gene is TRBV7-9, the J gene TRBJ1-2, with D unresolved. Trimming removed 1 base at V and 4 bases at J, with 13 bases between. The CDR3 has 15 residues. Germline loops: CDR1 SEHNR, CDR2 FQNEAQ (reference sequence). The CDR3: CASSLEPRLGYGYTF. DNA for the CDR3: TGTGCCAGCAGCTTAGAGCCCCGCTTGGGCTATGGCTACACCTTC.

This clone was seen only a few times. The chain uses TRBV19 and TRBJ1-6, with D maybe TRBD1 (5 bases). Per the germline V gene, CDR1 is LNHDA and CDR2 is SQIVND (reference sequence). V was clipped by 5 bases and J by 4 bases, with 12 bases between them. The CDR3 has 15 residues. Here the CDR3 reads CASSPGTGYNSPLHF. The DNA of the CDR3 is TGTGCCAGTAGTCCCGGGACGGGATATAATTCACCCCTCCACTTT.

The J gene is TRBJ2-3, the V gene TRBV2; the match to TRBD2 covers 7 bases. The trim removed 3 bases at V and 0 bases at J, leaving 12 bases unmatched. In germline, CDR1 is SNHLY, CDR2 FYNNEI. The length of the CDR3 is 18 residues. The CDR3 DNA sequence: TGTGCCAGCAGTGACGGGCGCGGGGGTCCGACTAGCACAGATACGCAGTATTTT. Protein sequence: CASSDGRGGPTSTDTQYF. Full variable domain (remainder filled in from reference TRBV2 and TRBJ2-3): EPEVTQTPSHQVTQMGQEVILRCVPISNHLYFYWYRQILGQKVEFLVSFYNNEISEKSEIFDDQFSVERPDGSNFTLKIRSTKLEDSAMYFCASSDGRGGPTSTDTQYFGPGTRLTVL.

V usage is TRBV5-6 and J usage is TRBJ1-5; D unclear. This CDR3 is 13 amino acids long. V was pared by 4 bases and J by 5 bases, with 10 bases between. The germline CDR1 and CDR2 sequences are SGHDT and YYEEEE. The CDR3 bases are TGTGCCAGCAGCGAGGGAAGATATCAGCCCCAGCATTTT. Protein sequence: CASSEGRYQPQHF.

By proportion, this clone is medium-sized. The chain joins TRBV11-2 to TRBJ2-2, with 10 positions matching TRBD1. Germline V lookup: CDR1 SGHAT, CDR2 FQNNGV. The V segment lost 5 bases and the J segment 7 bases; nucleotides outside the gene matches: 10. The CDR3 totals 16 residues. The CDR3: CASSPSVTGGLGELFF. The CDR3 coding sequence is TGTGCCAGCAGCCCCTCCGTGACAGGGGGCCTCGGGGAGCTGTTTTTT.

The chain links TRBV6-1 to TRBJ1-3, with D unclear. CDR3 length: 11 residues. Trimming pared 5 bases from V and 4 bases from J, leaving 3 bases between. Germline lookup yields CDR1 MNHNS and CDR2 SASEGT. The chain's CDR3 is CASSWGNTIYF. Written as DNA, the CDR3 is TGTGCCAGCAGTTGGGGAAACACCATATATTTT.

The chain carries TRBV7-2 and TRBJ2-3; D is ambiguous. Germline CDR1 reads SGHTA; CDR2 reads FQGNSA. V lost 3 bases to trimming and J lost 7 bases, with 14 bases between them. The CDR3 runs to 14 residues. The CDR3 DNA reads TGTGCCAGCAGCTTCCTAGGGCCGATGAATACGCAGTATTTT. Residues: CASSFLGPMNTQYF.